This is a list of T cell receptor beta chains from one sample in a study of cytomegalovirus exposure and HLA in healthy donors. The method was immunoSEQ multiplex PCR; TCRdb's version includes in-frame clones alone and lacks a portion of them. The sample comprises around 100,000 clones, about 77% of which are singletons, and 4% to 5.5% rests with the top ten. Sequences were obtained from PBMCs. These receptors all come from a male donor in good health and CMV-seropositive. Both conserved end residues are part of each CDR3. The D gene is left open where the match is weak. Clone size is not always given. Where it is, it says once, few, many or a class for expanded clones.

TRBJ2-5 | once | . | TRBV28 | CASRPGESETQYF | TGTGCCAGCAGACCAGGGGAGTCGGAGACCCAGTACTTC
TRBJ2-2 | . | TRBD2 | TRBV9 | CASSEHFAGDSGELFF | TGTGCCAGCAGCGAACATTTTGCGGGAGACTCCGGGGAGCTGTTTTTT
TRBJ1-1 | . | TRBD1 | TRBV9 | CASSVARDRPNTEAFF | TGTGCCAGCAGCGTAGCCCGGGACAGGCCGAACACTGAAGCTTTCTTT
TRBJ2-7 | once | . | TRBV5-5 | CASSFQGSYEQYF | TGTGCCAGCAGCTTTCAGGGGTCGTACGAGCAGTACTTC
TRBJ2-7 | . | TRBD1 | TRBV19 | CASGVDRGAYEQYF | TGTGCCAGTGGGGTGGACAGGGGCGCCTACGAGCAGTACTTC
TRBJ1-3 | few | TRBD1 | TRBV6-4 | CASRTGEAGNTIYF | TGTGCCAGCCGGACAGGGGAGGCTGGAAACACCATATATTTT
TRBJ2-5 | few | . | TRBV29-1 | CSVREETQYF | TGCAGCGTCCGGGAAGAGACCCAGTACTTC
TRBJ1-1 | . | TRBD1 | TRBV11-2 | CASSQQQGRTEAFF | TGTGCCAGCAGCCAACAACAGGGGAGAACTGAAGCTTTCTTT
TRBJ2-1 | . | TRBD2 | TRBV5-1 | CASTTSGGYNEQFF | TGCGCCAGCACCACTAGCGGGGGCTACAATGAGCAGTTCTTC
TRBJ1-2 | . | TRBD1 | TRBV18 | CASSLDRGNYGYTF | TGTGCCAGCTCACTCGACAGGGGTAACTATGGCTACACCTTC
TRBJ2-1 | . | TRBD2 | TRBV11-2 | CASSLAPSGNNEQFF | TGTGCCAGCAGCTTAGCACCTAGCGGAAACAATGAGCAGTTCTTC
TRBJ2-3 | . | TRBD2 | TRBV2 | CASRWGTLGTSGSEDTQYF | TGTGCCAGCCGATGGGGCACTCTCGGGACTAGCGGGAGTGAAGATACGCAGTATTTT
TRBJ2-2 | . | TRBD1 | TRBV6-6 | CASSQIRTGGIGELFF | TGTGCCAGCAGTCAGATTAGGACAGGGGGCATCGGGGAGCTGTTTTTT
TRBJ2-1 | once | TRBD2 | TRBV25-1 | CASSELYSGTYNEQFF | TGTGCCAGCAGTGAATTGTATAGCGGGACCTACAATGAGCAGTTCTTC
TRBJ2-5 | . | . | TRBV13 | CASSPSAETQYF | TGTGCCAGCAGCCCTTCTGCGGAGACCCAGTACTTC
TRBJ2-7 | few | . | TRBV7-6 | CASSFVTGRSYEQYF | TGTGCCAGCAGCTTTGTGACAGGGAGGTCCTACGAGCAGTACTTC
TRBJ2-7 | . | . | TRBV7-2 | CASSLERSRYEQYF | TGTGCCAGCAGCTTGGAGCGTTCGCGTTACGAGCAGTACTTC
TRBJ1-2 | . | . | TRBV9 | CASSPRVGEDYGYTF | TGTGCCAGCAGCCCCAGGGTAGGGGAGGACTATGGCTACACCTTC
TRBJ2-2 | once | . | TRBV30 | CAWEDFLTNTGELFF | TGTGCCTGGGAGGATTTTCTTACGAACACCGGGGAGCTGTTTTTT
TRBJ2-5 | . | . | TRBV5-3 | CARRRRGAGETQYF | TGTGCCAGAAGGAGACGGGGGGCTGGGGAGACCCAGTACTTC
TRBJ1-1 | . | . | TRBV5-1 | CASSLGLIRDTEAFF | TGCGCCAGCAGCTTGGGATTAATACGGGACACTGAAGCTTTCTTT
TRBJ2-5 | once | . | TRBV7-6 | CASSLDGRQTKQTQYF | TGTGCCAGCAGCTTAGATGGTCGACAGACAAAACAGACCCAGTACTTC
TRBJ1-2 | . | . | TRBV7-8 | CASTGGARYGYTF | TGTGCCAGCACTGGGGGCGCCCGCTATGGCTACACCTTC
TRBJ2-1 | . | TRBD2 | TRBV5-1 | CASSFASGAGEQFF | TGCGCCAGCAGCTTCGCTAGCGGGGCTGGTGAGCAGTTCTTC
TRBJ2-5 | . | TRBD1 | TRBV4-1 | CASSPQGALGTQYF | TGCGCCAGCAGCCCGCAGGGGGCGCTGGGGACCCAGTACTTC
TRBJ1-3 | . | . | TRBV19 | CASSIPGRRNTIYF | TGTGCCAGTAGTATACCGGGGAGGAGAAACACCATATATTTT
TRBJ2-7 | . | . | TRBV11-1 | CASSLSGSLSLEQYF | TGTGCCAGCAGCTTATCGGGGTCTCTCTCTCTCGAGCAGTACTTC
TRBJ1-2 | . | . | TRBV28 | CASSLEDGIPTSGYGYTF | TGTGCCAGCAGTTTAGAGGACGGGATTCCGACGTCAGGCTATGGCTACACCTTC
TRBJ2-4 | . | . | TRBV9 | CASSVDGGWDIQYF | TGTGCCAGCAGCGTAGATGGAGGGTGGGACATTCAGTACTTC
TRBJ2-6 | . | . | TRBV14 | CASSQDWGHSGANVLTF | TGTGCCAGCAGCCAAGATTGGGGGCACTCTGGGGCCAACGTCCTGACTTTC
TRBJ1-4 | few | TRBD1 | TRBV7-2 | CASSPQGGDEKLFF | TGTGCCAGCAGCCCACAGGGGGGAGATGAAAAACTGTTTTTT
TRBJ2-7 | once | . | TRBV5-4 | CASRARDSYEQYF | TGTGCCAGCAGAGCCAGGGATTCCTACGAGCAGTACTTC
TRBJ2-5 | . | TRBD1 | TRBV6-1 | CASSADRVDQYF | TGTGCCAGCAGCGCCGACAGGGTAGACCAGTACTTC
TRBJ1-1 | . | . | TRBV19 | CASSSEGNTEAFF | TGTGCCAGTAGTTCTGAGGGGAACACTGAAGCTTTCTTT
TRBJ2-1 | . | TRBD2 | TRBV28 | CASSLAGGVNEQFF | TGTGCCAGCAGTTTAGCGGGAGGGGTCAATGAGCAGTTCTTC
TRBJ1-1 | few | . | TRBV5-1 | CASSLTARARSNTEAFF | TGCGCCAGCAGCTTGACGGCGCGGGCGCGGTCGAACACTGAAGCTTTCTTT
TRBJ2-7 | . | . | TRBV2 | CASTPGSYEQYF | TGTGCCAGCACCCCCGGCTCCTACGAGCAGTACTTC
TRBJ2-5 | . | . | TRBV5-8 | CASSLTQYF | TGTGCCAGCAGCCTCACCCAGTACTTC
TRBJ2-1 | . | . | TRBV19 | CASSMGDSLNEQFF | TGTGCCAGTAGTATGGGGGACTCTCTCAATGAGCAGTTCTTC
TRBJ1-2 | . | . | TRBV19 | CASSIELRYGYTF | TGTGCCAGTAGTATAGAGTTACGGTATGGCTACACCTTC
TRBJ2-1 | once | TRBD2 | TRBV29-1 | CSDGLAMVDNEQFF | TGCAGCGACGGACTAGCGATGGTAGACAATGAGCAGTTCTTC
TRBJ1-2 | . | TRBD1 | TRBV7-2 | CASSLALMGQENGYTF | TGTGCCAGCAGCTTAGCGCTAATGGGACAGGAAAATGGCTACACCTTC
TRBJ2-4 | . | TRBD2 | TRBV5-1 | CASSLGLAGSKNIQYF | TGCGCCAGCAGCTTGGGACTAGCGGGGTCCAAAAACATTCAGTACTTC
TRBJ2-7 | . | . | TRBV7-2 | CASSLEGSSDEQYF | TGTGCCAGCAGCTTGGAGGGAAGTTCGGACGAGCAGTACTTC
TRBJ2-7 | . | TRBD1 | TRBV6-5 | CASSYTRGQAYEQYF | TGTGCCAGCAGTTACACGAGGGGGCAAGCCTACGAGCAGTACTTC
TRBJ1-6 | . | . | TRBV19 | CASSMGGEVRSPLHF | TGTGCCAGTAGTATGGGGGGGGAAGTAAGATCACCCCTCCACTTT
TRBJ1-5 | . | . | TRBV9 | CASSSGGPQHF | TGTGCCAGCAGCTCCGGGGGGCCCCAGCATTTT
TRBJ2-3 | . | TRBD2 | TRBV4-2 | CASSQDLVLGVAGLDTQYF | TGTGCCAGCAGCCAAGATCTGGTGTTGGGGGTAGCGGGGCTAGATACGCAGTATTTT
TRBJ2-7 | . | TRBD2 | TRBV29-1 | CSVVTSGRAGFEQYF | TGCAGCGTGGTGACTAGCGGGAGGGCCGGTTTCGAGCAGTACTTC
TRBJ1-2 | . | . | TRBV28 | CASVKTGYGYTF | TGTGCCAGCGTCAAGACAGGCTATGGCTACACCTTC
TRBJ1-1 | few | . | TRBV6-5 | CASSRGIDSYTEAFF | TGTGCCAGCAGCCGCGGGATTGACAGTTACACTGAAGCTTTCTTT
TRBJ1-6 | . | . | TRBV6-6 | CASRLTANYNSPLHF | TGTGCCAGCAGGTTGACAGCGAACTATAATTCACCCCTCCACTTT
TRBJ2-3 | . | TRBD2 | TRBV27 | CASSFLPPLAGVTDTQYF | TGTGCCAGCAGTTTCCTGCCCCCCCTAGCGGGGGTCACAGATACGCAGTATTTT